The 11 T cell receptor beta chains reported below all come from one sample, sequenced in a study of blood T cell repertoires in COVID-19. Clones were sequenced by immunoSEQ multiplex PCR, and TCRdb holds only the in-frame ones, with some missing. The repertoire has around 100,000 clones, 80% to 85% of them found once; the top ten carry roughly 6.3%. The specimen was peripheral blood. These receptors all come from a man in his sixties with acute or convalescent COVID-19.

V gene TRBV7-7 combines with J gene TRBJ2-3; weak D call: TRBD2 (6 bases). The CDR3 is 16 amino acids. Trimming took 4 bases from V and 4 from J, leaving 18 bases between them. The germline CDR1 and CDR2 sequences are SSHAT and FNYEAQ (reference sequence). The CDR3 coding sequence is TGTGCCAGCAGCTCAGAGGTGGCGGGGACGCCAGATACGCAGTATTTT. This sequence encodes CASSSEVAGTPDTQYF.

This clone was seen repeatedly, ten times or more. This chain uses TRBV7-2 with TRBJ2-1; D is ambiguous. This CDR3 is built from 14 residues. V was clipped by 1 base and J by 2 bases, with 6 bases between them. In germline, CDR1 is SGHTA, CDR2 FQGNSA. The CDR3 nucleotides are TGTGCCAGCAGCTTAGGAGCCCCCTACAATGAGCAGTTCTTC. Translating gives CASSLGAPYNEQFF.

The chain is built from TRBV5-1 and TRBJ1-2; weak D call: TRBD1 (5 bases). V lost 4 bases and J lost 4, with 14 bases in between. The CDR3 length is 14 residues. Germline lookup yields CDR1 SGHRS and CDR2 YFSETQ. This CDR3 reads CASSLGTGTYGYTF. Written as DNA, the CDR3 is TGCGCCAGCAGCCTAGGAACAGGAACCTATGGCTACACCTTC. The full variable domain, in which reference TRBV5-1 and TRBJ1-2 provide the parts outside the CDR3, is KAGVTQTPRYLIKTRGQQVTLSCSPISGHRSVSWYQQTPGQGLQFLFEYFSETQRNKGNFPGRFSGRQFSNSRSEMNVSTLELGDSALYLCASSLGTGTYGYTFGSGTRLTVV.

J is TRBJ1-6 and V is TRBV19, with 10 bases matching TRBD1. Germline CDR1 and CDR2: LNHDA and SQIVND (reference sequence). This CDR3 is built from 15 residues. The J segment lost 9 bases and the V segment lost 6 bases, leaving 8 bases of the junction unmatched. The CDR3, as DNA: TGTGCCAGTAGCCGGACCGGGACAGGGGTTTCACCCCTCCACTTT. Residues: CASSRTGTGVSPLHF.

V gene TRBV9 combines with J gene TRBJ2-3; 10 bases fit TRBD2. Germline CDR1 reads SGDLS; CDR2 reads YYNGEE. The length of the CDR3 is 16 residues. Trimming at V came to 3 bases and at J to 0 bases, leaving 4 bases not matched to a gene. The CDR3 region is CASSAGLAVSTDTQYF. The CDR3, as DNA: TGTGCCAGCAGCGCCGGACTAGCGGTGAGCACAGATACGCAGTATTTT.

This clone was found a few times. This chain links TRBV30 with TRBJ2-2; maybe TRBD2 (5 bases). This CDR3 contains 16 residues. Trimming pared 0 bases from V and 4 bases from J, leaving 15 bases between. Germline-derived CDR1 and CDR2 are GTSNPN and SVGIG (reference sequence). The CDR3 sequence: CAWSVLSSRGTGELFF. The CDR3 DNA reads TGTGCCTGGAGTGTACTTAGCTCCCGGGGCACCGGGGAGCTGTTTTTT.

Here the CDR3 reads CASNPTDGLYEQYF. DNA of the CDR3: TGTGCCAGCAACCCAACGGACGGACTATACGAGCAGTACTTC. This chain joins TRBV6-5 and TRBJ2-7, with a possible D match to TRBD2 (6 bases). The CDR3 is 14 amino acids. V lost 7 bases, J lost 4 bases, and 17 bases lay in between. Germline V gives CDR1 MNHEY, CDR2 SVGAGI.

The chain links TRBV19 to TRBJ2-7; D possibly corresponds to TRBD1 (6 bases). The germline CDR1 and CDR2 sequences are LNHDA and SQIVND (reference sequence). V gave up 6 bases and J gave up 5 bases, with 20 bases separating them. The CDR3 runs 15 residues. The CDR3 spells CASSPTGQVHDEQYF. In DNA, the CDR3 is TGTGCCAGTAGCCCCACAGGGCAAGTGCACGACGAGCAGTACTTC. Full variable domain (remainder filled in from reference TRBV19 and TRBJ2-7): DGGITQSPKYLFRKEGQNVTLSCEQNLNHDAMYWYRQDPGQGLRLIYYSQIVNDFQKGDIAEGYSVSREKKESFPLTVTSAQKNPTAFYLCASSPTGQVHDEQYFGPGTRLTVT.

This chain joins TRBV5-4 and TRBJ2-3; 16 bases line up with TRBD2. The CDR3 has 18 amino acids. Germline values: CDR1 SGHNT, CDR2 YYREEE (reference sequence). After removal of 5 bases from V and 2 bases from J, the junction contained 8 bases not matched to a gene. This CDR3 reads CASREGTSGGAFTDTQYF. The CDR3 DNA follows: TGTGCCAGCAGAGAAGGGACTAGCGGGGGGGCCTTCACAGATACGCAGTATTTT.

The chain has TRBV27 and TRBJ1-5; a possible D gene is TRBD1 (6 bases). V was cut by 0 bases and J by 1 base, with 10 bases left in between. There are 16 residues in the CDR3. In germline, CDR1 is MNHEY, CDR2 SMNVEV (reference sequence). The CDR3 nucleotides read TGTGCCAGCAGTTTATCCGGGGGGCTGAGCAATCAGCCCCAGCATTTT. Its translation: CASSLSGGLSNQPQHF.

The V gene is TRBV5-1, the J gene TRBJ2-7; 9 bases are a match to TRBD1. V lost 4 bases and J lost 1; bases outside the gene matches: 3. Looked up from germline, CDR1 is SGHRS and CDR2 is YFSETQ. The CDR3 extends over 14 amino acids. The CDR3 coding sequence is TGCGCCAGCAGCAACGGACAGGGGTCCTACGAGCAGTACTTC. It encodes CASSNGQGSYEQYF.